The 29 T cell receptor beta chains below come from one sample, sequenced in a study of T cell changes during pregnancy in multiple sclerosis. Profiling relied on immunoSEQ multiplex PCR, and the TCRdb table lists in-frame clones only, not all of them. The sample has about 44,000 clones, 85% to 95% seen once. The material was CD4+ T cells from peripheral blood mononuclear cells, obtained in the third trimester of pregnancy. The receptors were sampled from a female donor with multiple sclerosis, enrolled in a pregnancy study.

The rearrangement uses TRBV4-3 and TRBJ2-5; 13 bases are a match to TRBD2. Germline CDR1 is LGHNA and CDR2 is YSLEER. The CDR3 contains 16 residues. With V trimmed by 0 bases and J by 2 bases, 0 bases remained unmatched. The CDR3 region is CASSQEGLAGQETQYF. The CDR3 DNA reads TGCGCCAGCAGCCAAGAGGGACTAGCGGGACAAGAGACCCAGTACTTC.

This chain uses TRBV2 with TRBJ2-3; D is perhaps TRBD2 (6 bases). V lost 6 bases, J lost 4 bases, and 14 bases lay in between. The CDR3 has 14 residues. Germline CDR1 SNHLY, CDR2 FYNNEI. The CDR3: CASRYRTGADTQYF. In DNA form, the CDR3 reads TGTGCCAGCAGGTACCGGACGGGGGCAGATACGCAGTATTTT. Filled out from reference TRBV2 and TRBJ2-3, the complete variable domain reads EPEVTQTPSHQVTQMGQEVILRCVPISNHLYFYWYRQILGQKVEFLVSFYNNEISEKSEIFDDQFSVERPDGSNFTLKIRSTKLEDSAMYFCASRYRTGADTQYFGPGTRLTVL.

This clone appeared a few times. V gene TRBV4-2 combines with J gene TRBJ2-2, with D possibly matching TRBD2 (6 bases). This CDR3 is built from 18 residues. Germline V lookup: CDR1 LGHNA, CDR2 YNFKEQ. V lost 0 bases and J 0 bases, leaving 14 bases between the germline ends. The CDR3 here is CASSQEWRGFSNTGELFF. CDR3 DNA sequence: TGTGCCAGCAGCCAAGAATGGAGGGGCTTTTCGAACACCGGGGAGCTGTTTTTT.

The chain uses TRBV25-1 and TRBJ1-1, with D tentatively TRBD1 (6 bases). CDR1 and CDR2 from the germline V gene are MGHDK and SYGVNS. Trimming cost V 5 bases and J 8 bases, with 15 bases left between them. The CDR3 has 13 residues. CDR3 in amino acids: CASSTRTDNEAFF. CDR3 nucleotide sequence: TGTGCCAGCAGTACCCGGACAGATAACGAAGCTTTCTTT.

The chain uses TRBV10-3 and TRBJ2-1; 7 nucleotides agree with TRBD2. The CDR3 length is 14 residues. Germline CDR1 and CDR2: ENHRY and SYGVKD. V lost 4 bases and J lost 4; bases outside the gene matches: 4. CDR3 DNA sequence: TGTGCCATCAGTGGCACTAGCGATTACAATGAGCAGTTCTTC. This translates into CAISGTSDYNEQFF.

The gene calls are TRBV27 and TRBJ1-4; 9 bases are shared with TRBD1. V shed 9 bases, J shed 6 bases, and the junction held 17 bases outside the gene matches. The V gene's germline CDR1 is MNHEY and CDR2 SMNVEV (reference sequence). There are 17 residues in the CDR3. CDR3 in amino acids: CASRPNTGTGLDEKLFF. The CDR3, as DNA: TGTGCCAGTCGTCCAAACACCGGGACAGGGCTGGATGAAAAACTGTTTTTT.

This rearrangement joins TRBV7-2 to TRBJ1-2, with TRBD1 identical over 8 bases. The CDR3 runs to 14 residues. V shed 8 bases and J 3 bases; nucleotides not matched to a gene: 8. Germline V gene sequence: CDR1 SGHTA, CDR2 FQGNSA. The CDR3 DNA sequence: TGTGCCAGCGGACAGGGATTTAGGGACTATGGCTACACCTTC. It encodes CASGQGFRDYGYTF.

This clone was observed once. The J gene is TRBJ2-7, the V gene TRBV2, with D tentatively TRBD1 (5 bases). CDR3 length: 14 residues. Trimming pared 7 bases from V and 3 bases from J, leaving 16 bases between. The germline V gene has CDR1 SNHLY and CDR2 FYNNEI. CDR3 in DNA: TGTGCCAGCAAGGGTCCACAGGTAGGCTACGAGCAGTACTTC. It is translated as CASKGPQVGYEQYF.

J is TRBJ1-3 and V is TRBV5-1, with 8 bases fitting TRBD1. The CDR3 consists of 19 residues. The trim removed 0 bases at V and 0 bases at J, leaving 11 bases unmatched. CDR1 and CDR2 from the germline V gene are SGHRS and YFSETQ. CDR3 sequence reads: CASSLEARQGMTSGNTIYF. The CDR3, as DNA: TGCGCCAGCAGCTTGGAGGCTAGACAGGGGATGACCTCTGGAAACACCATATATTTT.

The rearrangement uses TRBV11-1 and TRBJ1-1; possibly TRBD1 for D (6 bases). V was trimmed by 5 bases and J by 1 base, leaving 11 bases between them. Germline V gene lookup returns CDR1 SGHAT and CDR2 FQDESV (reference sequence). This CDR3 has 14 residues. This chain's CDR3 is CASSMDSRNTEAFF. The CDR3, as DNA: TGTGCCAGCAGCATGGACAGCAGGAACACTGAAGCTTTCTTT.

J is TRBJ1-5 and V is TRBV28, with no clear D. The CDR3 covers 14 residues. V was cut by 5 bases and J by 1 base, with 9 bases left in between. Per germline, CDR1 MDHEN and CDR2 SYDVKM. The CDR3 coding sequence is TGTGCCAGCAGTGCCCCCGGGAGCAATCAGCCCCAGCATTTT. Protein sequence: CASSAPGSNQPQHF.

V is TRBV7-9 and J is TRBJ2-5, with D possibly matching TRBD2 (6 bases). The V gene's germline CDR1 is SEHNR and CDR2 FQNEAQ (reference sequence). The CDR3 is 13 residues long. Trimming stripped 1 base from V and 7 bases from J, with 10 bases between. CDR3 amino acids: CASSLVVEGTQYF. The CDR3, as DNA: TGTGCCAGCAGCTTAGTTGTGGAGGGGACCCAGTACTTC.

This chain uses TRBV19 with TRBJ1-2; 7 nucleotides line up with TRBD1. V lost 0 bases to trimming and J lost 4 bases; unmatched junction nucleotides: 5. CDR3 size: 15 residues. Germline V gene sequence: CDR1 LNHDA, CDR2 SQIVND (reference sequence). CDR3 sequence: CASSIDGRQGYGYTF. The CDR3 DNA reads as TGTGCCAGTAGTATAGACGGGAGACAGGGCTATGGCTACACCTTC. Complete variable domain (other parts from reference TRBV19 and TRBJ1-2): DGGITQSPKYLFRKEGQNVTLSCEQNLNHDAMYWYRQDPGQGLRLIYYSQIVNDFQKGDIAEGYSVSREKKESFPLTVTSAQKNPTAFYLCASSIDGRQGYGYTFGSGTRLTVV.

The CDR3 spells CASSSGGSGNTIYF. In nucleotides, the CDR3 is TGTGCCAGCAGCTCCGGGGGCTCTGGAAACACCATATATTTT. The rearrangement links TRBV7-9 to TRBJ1-3, with a possible D match to TRBD1 (5 bases). Germline values: CDR1 SEHNR, CDR2 FQNEAQ (reference sequence). The V gene lost 4 bases and the J gene lost 0 bases, with 7 bases spanning the gap. The CDR3 has 14 amino acids.

V is TRBV6-6 and J is TRBJ2-7; a possible D gene is TRBD1 (5 bases). V was clipped by 5 bases and J by 0 bases, with 14 bases between them. In germline, CDR1 is MNHNY, CDR2 SVGAGI (reference sequence). The CDR3 totals 15 residues. CDR3 sequence reads: CASSLRQTISYEQYF. Here the CDR3 DNA reads TGTGCCAGCAGTCTAAGACAGACCATCTCCTACGAGCAGTACTTC.

The chain employs TRBV19 and TRBJ2-3; 8 bases line up with TRBD2. The CDR3 totals 17 residues. Germline lookup yields CDR1 LNHDA and CDR2 SQIVND (reference sequence). Trimming took 6 bases from V and 5 from J; bases not matched to a gene: 16. The CDR3 coding sequence is TGTGCCAGTAGCGAAACAGGACTAGCCCCGATGGGAGATACGCAGTATTTT. Protein sequence: CASSETGLAPMGDTQYF.

The V call is TRBV7-8, the J call TRBJ2-7; maybe TRBD2 (5 bases). The germline CDR1 and CDR2 sequences are SGHVS and FQNEAQ. The CDR3 is 14 amino acids. The germline V and J ends were trimmed by 7 bases and 2 bases, with 15 bases remaining between them. CDR3 protein: CASTRTGSPYEQYF. CDR3 bases: TGTGCCAGCACCCGAACGGGGAGTCCCTACGAGCAGTACTTC. Together with reference TRBV7-8 and TRBJ2-7, the CDR3 gives the full variable domain: GAGVSQSPRYKVAKRGQDVALRCDPISGHVSLFWYQQALGQGPEFLTYFQNEAQLDKSGLPSDRFFAERPEGSVSTLKIQRTQQEDSAVYLCASTRTGSPYEQYFGPGTRLTVT.

This chain connects TRBV5-4 to TRBJ2-1; 8 nucleotides line up with TRBD2. The CDR3 length is 17 residues. The germline gives CDR1 SGHNT, CDR2 YYREEE (reference sequence). The ends lost 4 bases at V and 0 bases at J; junction bases unmatched: 9. The CDR3 sequence is CASSPGSLAASYNEQFF. Written as DNA, the CDR3 is TGTGCCAGCAGCCCGGGGTCACTAGCGGCCTCCTACAATGAGCAGTTCTTC.

The chain joins TRBV2 to TRBJ1-1; no reliable D call. This CDR3 is 13 amino acids long. Trimming shortened V by 3 bases and J by 1 base, and 6 bases separated the two germline ends. Germline V lookup: CDR1 SNHLY, CDR2 FYNNEI. The CDR3 loop reads CASSESGNTEAFF. Written as DNA, the CDR3 is TGTGCCAGCAGTGAGTCGGGGAACACTGAAGCTTTCTTT.

This clone has just one count. This chain joins TRBV11-3 and TRBJ2-1, with TRBD1 as a possible D gene (6 bases). Germline values: CDR1 SGHNT, CDR2 YENEEA. CDR3 size: 13 residues. Deletions cut 3 bases from V and 5 bases from J, with 8 bases between. The CDR3: CASSLNRDNEQFF. The CDR3 coding sequence is TGTGCCAGCAGCTTGAACAGGGACAATGAGCAGTTCTTC.

V usage is TRBV7-2 and J usage is TRBJ2-5; no definite D call. V was shortened by 6 bases and J by 1 base, with 15 bases between the two germline ends. From germline, CDR1 is SGHTA and CDR2 FQGNSA. The CDR3 totals 15 residues. The chain's CDR3 is CASRTDWAAQETQYF. The CDR3 coding sequence is TGTGCCAGCAGGACGGATTGGGCAGCCCAAGAGACCCAGTACTTC.

The chain links TRBV6-4 to TRBJ2-2; D perhaps matches TRBD1 (6 bases). CDR3 length equals 13 residues. V was cut by 6 bases and J by 4 bases, with 9 bases left in between. The germline gives CDR1 MRHNA, CDR2 SNTAGT. The CDR3 here is CASRGQSTGELFF. The CDR3 DNA is TGTGCCAGCAGAGGACAGTCCACCGGGGAGCTGTTTTTT.

This chain uses TRBV19 with TRBJ2-7, with 7 bases matching TRBD2. The J segment lost 5 bases and the V segment lost 2 bases, leaving 9 bases of the junction unmatched. Germline CDR1 reads LNHDA; CDR2 reads SQIVND (reference sequence). This CDR3 region has 15 residues. In DNA form, the CDR3 reads TGTGCCAGTAGTATACTCTCCGGCGGGAGCGACGAGCAGTACTTC. It translates to CASSILSGGSDEQYF.

The DNA for the CDR3 is TGTGCCAGCAGCTTATCTTTGCAGGGGATCAAGAGCGCTGAAGCTTTCTTT. It yields the protein CASSLSLQGIKSAEAFF. The chain recombines TRBV13 with TRBJ1-1; tentative D call: TRBD1 (6 bases). There are 17 residues in the CDR3. Germline lookup yields CDR1 PRHDT and CDR2 FYEKMQ (reference sequence). Trimming pared 2 bases from V and 6 bases from J, leaving 22 bases between.

The rearrangement joins TRBV7-2 to TRBJ2-1; 9 bases agree with TRBD2. V lost 4 bases and J lost 11; bases outside the gene matches: 12. Germline assignment: CDR1 SGHTA and CDR2 FQGNSA. The CDR3 contains 15 residues. The CDR3 sequence is CASSSPPGLATKQFF. The CDR3 nucleotides are TGTGCCAGCAGCTCGCCGCCGGGACTAGCAACCAAGCAGTTCTTC. Full variable domain (rest looked up from reference TRBV7-2 and TRBJ2-1): GAGVSQSPSNKVTEKGKDVELRCDPISGHTALYWYRQSLGQGLEFLIYFQGNSAPDKSGLPSDRFSAERTGGSVSTLTIQRTQQEDSAVYLCASSSPPGLATKQFFGPGTRLTVL.

V gene TRBV29-1 combines with J gene TRBJ1-2; 8 bases fit TRBD1. The CDR3 contains 16 residues. Germline CDR1 SQVTM, CDR2 ANQGSEA. V lost 1 base to trimming and J lost 4 bases; unmatched junction nucleotides: 11. The CDR3 nucleotides are TGCAGCGTTGAAGGGACAGGGAGCGTTCGAAGCTATGGCTACACCTTC. It specifies CSVEGTGSVRSYGYTF.

The rearrangement uses TRBV5-4 and TRBJ2-5, with TRBD2 matching over 8 bases. Germline values: CDR1 SGHNT, CDR2 YYREEE (reference sequence). This CDR3 spans 16 amino acids. Trimming at V came to 3 bases and at J to 2 bases, leaving 9 bases not matched to a gene. As DNA, the CDR3 is TGTGCCAGCAGCTCGCTAGGAGCGGGAGAACAAGAGACCCAGTACTTC. Its protein product is CASSSLGAGEQETQYF.

The genes are TRBV5-8 and TRBJ2-3; the match to TRBD1 covers 8 bases. The CDR3 has 16 amino acids. J lost 3 bases, V lost 3 bases, and 9 bases had no gene match. CDR1 and CDR2 (germline): SGHTS, YDEGEE. In DNA form, the CDR3 reads TGTGCCAGCAGCTCGTCAGGGGGCGCGAAAACAGATACGCAGTATTTT. Translating it yields CASSSSGGAKTDTQYF.

J is TRBJ2-3 and V is TRBV27, with 7 bases identical to TRBD2. Germline CDR1 reads MNHEY; CDR2 reads SMNVEV (reference sequence). V was pared by 4 bases and J by 5 bases, with 12 bases of the junction left unmatched. The CDR3 consists of 16 residues. The DNA for the CDR3 is TGTGCCAGCAGTTCCCTCATACTAGCGAGGGGAGATACGCAGTATTTT. This encodes CASSSLILARGDTQYF.